Each of the 22 T cell receptor beta chains below was sequenced from the same sample in a study of T cells in Graves' hyperthyroidism and ophthalmopathy. RNA transcripts gave rise to amplified TCR beta CDR3 regions. The HTBI primer set served for first-round RT-PCR of the TCR CDR3. TCRdb reprocessed the multiplex PCR reads via MiXCR and lists one record per CDR3 protein. The sample records about 720,000 distinct CDR3 sequences, about a sixth being singletons. Sequenced input: blood. The receptors derive from a man aged 18 to 29 with Graves' hyperthyroidism.

There are a few counts of this clonotype. Written as DNA, the CDR3 is TGTGCCAGCAGCCAGACAGGGGGCGGCAATCAGCCCCAGCATTTT. Translation gives CASSQTGGGNQPQHF. The V gene is TRBV4-2, the J gene TRBJ1-5; TRBD1 matches 10 bases. CDR1 LGHNA and CDR2 YNFKEQ come from the germline V gene. This CDR3 spans 15 amino acids. V dropped 3 bases and J dropped 2; count of bases not matched to a gene: 1.

The chain recombines TRBV6-5 with TRBJ1-5, with TRBD1 as a possible D gene (5 bases). The germline V gene encodes CDR1 MNHEY and CDR2 SVGAGI. The CDR3 consists of 15 residues. Trimming pared 2 bases from V and 3 bases from J, leaving 11 bases between. CDR3: CASSYGTDLNQPQHF. The CDR3 bases are TGTGCCAGCAGTTACGGGACGGACCTCAATCAGCCCCAGCATTTT.

This chain links TRBV28 with TRBJ1-2, with TRBD1 identical over 8 bases. The ends lost 7 bases at V and 8 bases at J; junction bases unmatched: 6. CDR3 length: 12 residues. Germline values: CDR1 MDHEN, CDR2 SYDVKM. The chain's CDR3 is CASNRQGRGYTF. CDR3 DNA: TGTGCCAGCAACAGACAGGGGCGGGGCTACACCTTC.

This chain connects TRBV12-3 or TRBV12-4 to TRBJ2-5; TRBD1 is a possible D gene (5 bases). This CDR3 contains 16 residues. The V and J ends lost 4 bases and 6 bases respectively, with 21 bases between them. The DNA for the CDR3 is TGTGCCAGCAGTTCACACCCATTATTTCAGGGAAAGACCCAGTACTTC. It codes for CASSSHPLFQGKTQYF.

This clonotype was detected many times. This chain joins TRBV20-1 and TRBJ1-1, with no clear D. Germline lookup yields CDR1 DFQATT and CDR2 SNEGSKA (reference sequence). The CDR3 consists of 11 residues. The CDR3 region is CRAARGQAAFF. The CDR3 DNA reads TGCAGAGCCGCCCGAGGGCAGGCAGCTTTCTTT.

This clonotype was recorded many times. V and J are TRBV28 and TRBJ1-2; a possible D gene is TRBD1 (5 bases). The CDR3 contains 12 residues. V was cut by 6 bases and J by 2 bases, with 7 bases left in between. The germline CDR1 and CDR2 sequences are MDHEN and SYDVKM. The CDR3 sequence: CASRTVNYGYTF. For the CDR3, the DNA is TGTGCCAGCAGGACAGTAAACTATGGCTACACCTTC.

This clonotype was counted ten times or more. The rearrangement joins TRBV18 to TRBJ2-5; D remains ambiguous. From germline, CDR1 is KGHSH and CDR2 LQKENI. This CDR3 has 14 amino acids. Trimming removed 4 bases at V and 0 bases at J, with 9 bases between. The CDR3 DNA sequence: TGTGCCAGCTCACTAGGTTCTAACCAAGAGACCCAGTACTTC. Protein: CASSLGSNQETQYF.

This clonotype was recorded a few times. The chain carries TRBV15 and TRBJ2-3, with 7 positions matching TRBD2. V shed 0 bases and J 0 bases; nucleotides not matched to a gene: 3. In germline, CDR1 is LNHNV, CDR2 YYDKDF (reference sequence). This CDR3 spans 16 amino acids. CDR3 residues: CATSRESGTSTDTQYF. In nucleotides, the CDR3 is TGTGCCACCAGCAGAGAGAGCGGGACTAGCACAGATACGCAGTATTTT.

Only a few counts were recorded for this clonotype. The gene calls are TRBV14 and TRBJ1-1; no definite D call. Per germline, CDR1 SGHDN and CDR2 FVKESK. Trimming took off 1 base at V and 4 bases at J, with 10 bases between the two ends. The CDR3 loop spans 14 amino acids. This CDR3 is CASSQARSATEAFF. The CDR3 DNA is TGTGCCAGCAGCCAAGCACGGTCGGCCACTGAAGCTTTCTTT.

The chain couples TRBV28 to TRBJ1-5, with TRBD1 as a possible D gene (5 bases). Germline lookup yields CDR1 MDHEN and CDR2 SYDVKM. This CDR3 spans 14 amino acids. V shed 4 bases and J shed 1 base, with 8 bases lying between them. The CDR3 here is CASSSDISNQPQHF. The CDR3 region has the DNA TGTGCCAGCAGTTCGGACATCAGCAATCAGCCCCAGCATTTT.

Comment on this clonotype: A read error may be the cause here, since a much bigger clone is one base away. The genes are TRBV28 and TRBJ2-5; D may be TRBD2 (5 bases). Germline CDR1 is MDHEN and CDR2 is SYDVKM. The CDR3 has 13 residues. With 4 bases removed from V and 5 bases from J, the gap between germline ends came to 11 bases. Written as DNA, the CDR3 is TGTGCCAGCAGTTCTAGCTTTGCTGAGACCCAGTACTTC. Translation gives CASSSSFAETQYF.

This clonotype was counted at least ten times. This chain connects TRBV30 to TRBJ2-3; 14 positions agree with TRBD2. The CDR3 is 16 residues long. J lost 3 bases, V lost 2 bases, and 4 bases had no gene match. The germline V gene encodes CDR1 GTSNPN and CDR2 SVGIG (reference sequence). This CDR3 reads CAWSFGLAGGTDTQYF. CDR3 in DNA: TGTGCCTGGAGTTTCGGACTAGCGGGAGGTACAGATACGCAGTATTTT. Full variable domain (remainder filled in from reference TRBV30 and TRBJ2-3): SQTIHQWPATLVQPVGSPLSLECTVEGTSNPNLYWYRQAAGRGLQLLFYSVGIGQISSEVPQNLSASRPQDRQFILSSKKLLLSDSGFYLCAWSFGLAGGTDTQYFGPGTRLTVL.

The table lists this clonotype with a few counts. The J gene is TRBJ1-2, the V gene TRBV30; D not certain. Germline V gives CDR1 GTSNPN, CDR2 SVGIG (reference sequence). The CDR3 sequence is 15 residues long. V shed 0 bases and J shed 4 bases, with 15 bases lying between them. The CDR3 nucleotides are TGTGCCTGGAGTGTACTCGACGACGTCTTCTATGGCTACACCTTC. Translation gives CAWSVLDDVFYGYTF.

This clonotype was detected a few times. The CDR3 is CASSSNSGLAANEQFF. In DNA, the CDR3 is TGTGCCAGCAGCTCAAACTCGGGACTAGCGGCCAATGAGCAGTTCTTC. V and J are TRBV7-8 and TRBJ2-1; 11 bases are shared with TRBD2. Looked up from germline, CDR1 is SGHVS and CDR2 is FQNEAQ. The CDR3 sequence is 16 residues long. J lost 6 bases, V lost 4 bases, and 8 bases had no gene match.

This clonotype was observed at least ten times. The chain couples TRBV11-2 to TRBJ1-1; D gene uncertain. The CDR3 is 13 amino acids. Germline values: CDR1 SGHAT, CDR2 FQNNGV. V lost 1 base and J 8 bases, leaving 11 bases between the germline ends. CDR3 nucleotides: TGTGCCAGCAGCTTAGGCATAGCCTCGGAAGCTTTCTTT. It yields the protein CASSLGIASEAFF.

The chain couples TRBV12-3 or TRBV12-4 to TRBJ2-5; maybe TRBD2 (6 bases). Trimming cost V 7 bases and J 1 base, with 10 bases left between them. The CDR3 has 13 amino acids. CDR3: CASTTSTQETQYF. DNA of the CDR3: TGTGCCAGCACTACTAGCACCCAAGAGACCCAGTACTTC.

This clonotype came up many times. The chain couples TRBV13 to TRBJ2-7; D might be TRBD1 or TRBD2, each matching 5 bases. Germline assignment: CDR1 PRHDT and CDR2 FYEKMQ (reference sequence). V gave up 1 base and J gave up 5 bases, with 9 bases separating them. The CDR3 length is 13 residues. CDR3 bases: TGTGCCAGCAGCTTAGCAGGGAGCCACGAGCAGTACTTC. Encoded protein: CASSLAGSHEQYF.

Concerning this clonotype: The conserved phenylalanine or tryptophan normally closing the CDR3 is absent here, so this likely arose from a read error. V and J are TRBV29-1 and TRBJ2-3; D may be TRBD1 (5 bases). Trimming stripped 3 bases from V and 0 bases from J, with 16 bases between. This CDR3 comprises 16 residues. Germline assignment: CDR1 SQVTM and CDR2 ANQGSEA. The CDR3 coding sequence is TGCAGCGTTGAGTTACGGTTTAGGGGAAGCACAGATACGCAGTATTCT. It encodes CSVELRFRGSTDTQYS.

This clonotype was counted only a few times. The chain couples TRBV11-2 to TRBJ2-1; D gene unclear. This CDR3 has 17 residues. CDR1 and CDR2 from the germline V gene are SGHAT and FQNNGV. Trimming removed 6 bases from V and 0 bases from J, with 18 bases in between. CDR3 loop: CASRTGFTRSSYNEQFF. The CDR3 coding sequence is TGTGCCAGCAGAACCGGATTTACGAGGAGCTCCTACAATGAGCAGTTCTTC.

The genes are TRBV7-9 and TRBJ2-5; 11 nucleotides align to TRBD1. The ends lost 5 bases at V and 1 base at J; junction bases unmatched: 6. In germline, CDR1 is SEHNR, CDR2 FQNEAQ (reference sequence). The CDR3 loop spans 16 amino acids. The CDR3 here is CASSPGQGAVQETQYF. The CDR3 coding sequence is TGTGCCAGCAGCCCAGGACAGGGGGCTGTCCAAGAGACCCAGTACTTC.

This clonotype was seen repeatedly, ten times or more. V gene TRBV28 combines with J gene TRBJ2-7; unclear D gene. Germline-derived CDR1 and CDR2 are MDHEN and SYDVKM. V shed 3 bases and J shed 1 base, with 4 bases lying between them. This CDR3 is 12 amino acids long. The CDR3 here is CASSFSSYEQYF. CDR3 nucleotides: TGTGCCAGCAGTTTCTCGTCCTACGAGCAGTACTTC.

This clonotype was detected ten times or more. This chain joins TRBV11-1 and TRBJ2-1, with 8 bases that match TRBD1. The CDR3 contains 15 residues. Germline V gene data show CDR1 as SGHAT and CDR2 as FQDESV (reference sequence). Trimming took 3 bases from V and 8 from J; bases not matched to a gene: 9. This CDR3 is CASSFLGDRRHEQFF. The CDR3 DNA follows: TGTGCCAGCAGCTTCCTAGGGGACAGGCGGCATGAGCAGTTCTTC.